The T cell receptor beta chain under discussion was sequenced for a study of pediatric ulcerative colitis. A word on this clone: No antigen is known for it.

Findings of the study overall: Ulcerative colitis patients shared more blood-rectal clones than controls.

V shed 3 bases and J shed 0 bases, with 6 bases lying between them. CDR3 length: 15 residues. From germline, CDR1 is SEHNR and CDR2 FQNEAQ (reference sequence). Libraries were prepared by immunoSEQ multiplex PCR; TCRdb keeps only in-frame clonotypes and omits some of them. Seen here are roughly 30,000 clones, about four fifths observed once, and the top ten hold over 3.5%. The sample comprised blood. The chain is built from TRBV7-9 and TRBJ2-6; D is undetermined. The receptor's source is a boy aged 5-17 years with severe ulcerative colitis. CDR3 sequence (DNA): TGTGCCAGCAGCTTTCCAGACTCTGGGGCCAACGTCCTGACTTTC. Amino acid sequence: CASSFPDSGANVLTF.